The sequence of this TCR beta chain was determined in a study of metastatic and nonmetastatic thyroid tumors. Across the study: Repertoires from malignant and benign thyroid patients were compared across blood and tumor or nodule tissue.

Whole-study results and caveats: In both blood and tumor samples, TCR beta diversity was reported significantly higher for malignant than benign nodules.

TCRdb re-analyzed the PCR reads through MiXCR. This table has about 13,000 clones, about 22% appearing once. This CDR3 contains 14 residues. From germline, CDR1 is SGHRS and CDR2 YFSETQ. With 4 bases clipped from V and 7 bases from J, the junction kept 9 bases outside the gene matches. Patients had received no treatment of any kind before thyroid surgery. Points on this clone: Its antigen remains unknown.

The J gene is TRBJ2-3, the V gene TRBV5-1; 7 bases fit TRBD1. The sequence was collected from a male donor with papillary thyroid cancer or a benign thyroid nodule (not recorded which). Some clones in this sample may be carry-over from other donors' samples. Sequencing was carried out using blood. This CDR3 reads CASSPQGVVYTQYF. CDR3 nucleotide sequence: TGCGCCAGCAGCCCGCAGGGGGTGGTGTATACGCAGTATTTT.